This T cell receptor beta chain stems from a study of spatial heterogeneity in lung cancer. Background on the study: Raw reads showed each unique TCR and UMI combination turning up more than ten times on average. Study-wide results and limits: Tumor T cell coverage was estimated at around 7% for alpha and more than 11% for beta chains. Mutation counts in tumors were tracked by counts of expanded intratumoral alpha and beta TCRs.

Looked up from germline, CDR1 is LGHNA and CDR2 is YSLEER. V gave up 0 bases and J gave up 8 bases; unmatched junction bases: 7. This CDR3 spans 16 amino acids. This clonotype has a handful of counts. Its antigen is still unknown. Each CDR3 protein is one row after TCRdb ran MiXCR on the 5' RACE reads. Here the sample spans roughly 7,800 distinct CDR3 sequences, 8% to 10% being singletons. Sample time point: sample taken at primary tumor resection. Unsorted whole RNA from tumor, nontumor lung or frozen PBMC underwent sequencing. This material consisted of lung tumor tissue, taken at surgery. The sequence derives from a male donor with early-stage non-small cell lung cancer. The chain has TRBV4-3 and TRBJ1-6; 7 bases agree with TRBD1. CDR3 amino acids: CASSQERGQGDSPLHF. CDR3 DNA sequence: TGCGCCAGCAGCCAAGAAAGGGGGCAAGGGGATTCACCCCTCCACTTT.